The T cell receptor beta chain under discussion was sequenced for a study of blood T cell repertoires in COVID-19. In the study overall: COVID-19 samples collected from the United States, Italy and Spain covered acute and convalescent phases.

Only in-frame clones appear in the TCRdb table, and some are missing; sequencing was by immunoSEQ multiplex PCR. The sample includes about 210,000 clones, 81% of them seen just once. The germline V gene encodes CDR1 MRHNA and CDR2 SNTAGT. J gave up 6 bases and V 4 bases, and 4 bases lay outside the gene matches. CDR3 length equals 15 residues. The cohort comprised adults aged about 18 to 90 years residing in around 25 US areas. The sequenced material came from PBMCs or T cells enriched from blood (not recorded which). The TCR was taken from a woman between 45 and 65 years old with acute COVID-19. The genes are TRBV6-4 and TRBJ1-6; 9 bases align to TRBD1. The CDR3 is CASSAQGASNSPLHF. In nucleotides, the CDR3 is TGTGCCAGCAGTGCACAGGGGGCCAGTAATTCACCCCTCCACTTT.